This T cell receptor beta chain was observed in a study of OX40 agonist ivuxolimab in advanced cancers. Study details: From 23 to 79 years was the age range, with a mean of approximately 63 years, and over 70% were male.

TCRdb's copy holds only in-frame clones and misses some; the assay was immunoSEQ multiplex PCR. In the table there are tens of thousands of clones, about 90% of which are singletons. Blood draws occurred at baseline, cycle 4 day 1, and cycle 7 day 1. The CDR3 contains 15 residues. Per germline, CDR1 MGHRA and CDR2 YSYEKL. Study-wide points: Clonal expansion was seen in CD4+ and CD8+ blood T cells by week 6 at 0.1 to 3.0 mg/kg.

Notes on this clone: What it recognizes is unknown.

This chain connects TRBV4-1 to TRBJ2-5, with a tentative D call TRBD1 (6 bases). The J call may be in error: the DNA end matches TRBJ2-7 better. This clonotype was obtained from an adult with an advanced solid tumor such as melanoma, head and neck, liver or kidney cancer. The specimen comprised CD4+ or CD8+ T cells sorted from blood, sampled in a trial of the OX40 agonist ivuxolimab. CDR3 DNA: TGCGCCAGCAGCCTCCTCCCCGTGACAGGCTACGAGCAGTACTTC. This translates into CASSLLPVTGYEQYF.